This TCR beta chain was captured in a study of blood T cell repertoires in COVID-19. At the level of the study: There were acute and convalescent COVID-19 samples, and they came from the United States, Italy and Spain.

The CDR3 is 13 residues long. V shed 7 bases, J shed 4 bases, and the junction held 6 bases outside the gene matches. Under the authors' procedure: Using reference gene primer amplification, nucleated cell counts were estimated. Only in-frame clones appear in the TCRdb table, and some are missing; sequencing was by immunoSEQ multiplex PCR. From that table come the V and J calls and clone size; the DNA was used to work out D and trimming. The table has about 140,000 clones, roughly 84% seen once. J is TRBJ1-2 and V is TRBV12-3 or TRBV12-4, with 7 bases lining up with TRBD1. The clonotype comes from a human donor in a cohort sampled during active COVID-19. Material for sequencing was peripheral blood. DNA of the CDR3: TGTGCCAGCACCCCGACAGGGCTCTATGGCTACACCTTC. This gives the protein CASTPTGLYGYTF.